One sample yielded the 26 T cell receptor beta chains listed below, sequenced in a study of response to subunit inactivated influenza vaccine. TCRdb passed the RT-PCR reads through MiXCR, listing each CDR3 protein once. This table holds over 800,000 distinct CDR3 sequences, 21% found once. The sequenced sample was PBMCs from blood, obtained approximately 5 days after vaccination. All receptors come from a man aged 45-65 years who received an inactivated influenza vaccine.

V usage is TRBV5-1 and J usage is TRBJ2-7; perhaps TRBD2 as D (6 bases). The CDR3 is 13 amino acids. Trimming stripped 1 base from V and 6 bases from J, with 11 bases between. Germline V CDR1 and CDR2: SGHRS, YFSETQ. In DNA, the CDR3 is TGCGCCAGCAGCTTGAATTCGCGGGGCGAGCAGTACTTC. Translating it yields CASSLNSRGEQYF.

The table lists this clonotype with many counts. The chain links TRBV20-1 to TRBJ1-5; TRBD1 aligns across 8 bases. The trim removed 0 bases at V and 5 bases at J, leaving 9 bases unmatched. Germline CDR1 DFQATT, CDR2 SNEGSKA (reference sequence). CDR3 length: 16 residues. This chain's CDR3 is CSARDLTGGVDQPQHF. In DNA form, the CDR3 reads TGCAGTGCTAGAGACCTAACAGGGGGGGTCGATCAGCCCCAGCATTTT.

This rearrangement joins TRBV20-1 to TRBJ2-5, with 8 positions matching TRBD1. This CDR3 comprises 12 residues. Germline V gene data show CDR1 as DFQATT and CDR2 as SNEGSKA (reference sequence). With 5 bases clipped from V and 1 base from J, the junction kept 0 bases outside the gene matches. The CDR3 DNA reads as TGCAGTGCTGACAGGGGCCAAGAGACCCAGTACTTC. Protein product: CSADRGQETQYF.

V is TRBV4-2 and J is TRBJ2-3; D gene uncertain. Germline CDR1 reads LGHNA; CDR2 reads YNFKEQ. This CDR3 region has 15 residues. V shed 0 bases and J shed 5 bases, with 12 bases lying between them. DNA for the CDR3: TGTGCCAGCAGCCAAGAAGGACCCCCGCTAGATACGCAGTATTTT. Residues: CASSQEGPPLDTQYF.

The CDR3 reads CASSYSTIFGDEGRPLYNEQFF. CDR3 coding DNA: TGTGCCAGCAGTTACTCGACAATATTTGGGGACGAGGGTCGCCCTTTATACAATGAGCAGTTCTTC. The genes are TRBV6-8 and TRBJ2-1, with D perhaps matching TRBD1 or TRBD2 (5 bases each). V shed 0 bases and J shed 4 bases, with 31 bases lying between them. CDR3 length: 22 amino acids. The V gene's germline CDR1 is MNHGY and CDR2 SAAAGT.

This clonotype has a handful of counts. The V gene is TRBV29-1, the J gene TRBJ2-4, with 7 bases that match TRBD2. Germline assignment: CDR1 SQVTM and CDR2 ANQGSEA. The V and J ends lost 3 bases and 3 bases, in that order; junction bases with no gene match: 8. The CDR3 has 15 residues. The CDR3 spells CSVDHEAGDKNIQYF. In DNA form, the CDR3 reads TGCAGCGTTGATCACGAGGCGGGAGACAAAAACATTCAGTACTTC.

Worth noting for this clonotype: The junction shows a germline mismatch at one end, possibly a read error. J is TRBJ2-3 and V is TRBV5-1, with D possibly TRBD2 on 7 matching bases. The germline gives CDR1 SGHRS, CDR2 YFSETQ. This CDR3 has 15 amino acids. The CDR3 sequence: CASSGGGDFTETQYF. The CDR3 DNA sequence: TGCGCCAGCAGCGGCGGGGGCGATTTTACAGAAACGCAGTATTTT.

The genes are TRBV27 and TRBJ2-5; 9 positions match TRBD2. After removal of 5 bases from V and 4 bases from J, the junction contained 17 bases not matched to a gene. Looked up from germline, CDR1 is MNHEY and CDR2 is SMNVEV (reference sequence). This CDR3 is 18 amino acids long. CDR3 in amino acids: CASSPSLAGVSVGETQYF. The CDR3 DNA sequence: TGTGCCAGCAGTCCCTCGTTAGCGGGGGTTTCTGTAGGAGAGACCCAGTACTTC.

The sample holds a few counts of this clonotype. The V gene is TRBV6-5, the J gene TRBJ2-7, with 15 nucleotides matching TRBD2. V lost 2 bases to trimming and J lost 3 bases; unmatched junction nucleotides: 11. The CDR3 sequence is 19 residues long. Germline CDR1 is MNHEY and CDR2 is SVGAGI. The CDR3 reads CASSYRKTGTSGRSYEQYF. The CDR3 DNA is TGTGCCAGCAGTTACCGCAAAACCGGGACTAGCGGGAGGAGCTACGAGCAGTACTTC.

V and J are TRBV7-9 and TRBJ1-1; the D is unclear. The germline gives CDR1 SEHNR, CDR2 FQNEAQ (reference sequence). The V end was cut by 5 bases, the J end by 2 bases, with 6 bases between. The CDR3 totals 12 residues. CDR3 coding DNA: TGTGCCAGCAGCGGATCTAACACTGAAGCTTTCTTT. It codes for CASSGSNTEAFF. Complete variable domain (other parts from reference TRBV7-9 and TRBJ1-1): DTGVSQNPRHKITKRGQNVTFRCDPISEHNRLYWYRQTLGQGPEFLTYFQNEAQLEKSRLLSDRFSAERPKGSFSTLEIQRTEQGDSAMYLCASSGSNTEAFFGQGTRLTVV.

In its sample, this clonotype was seen once. The chain is built from TRBV7-9 and TRBJ1-2; perhaps TRBD1 as D (5 bases). The CDR3 is 14 residues long. Per germline, CDR1 SEHNR and CDR2 FQNEAQ (reference sequence). Trimming cost V 4 bases and J 8 bases, with 17 bases left between them. CDR3 DNA sequence: TGTGCCAGCAGCTACCCCGGGACTCCTATGGGCTACACCTTC. Translation gives CASSYPGTPMGYTF.

The chain carries TRBV5-1 and TRBJ1-1; 11 bases line up with TRBD1. The CDR3 runs 17 residues. With 0 bases clipped from V and 10 bases from J, the junction kept 14 bases outside the gene matches. The germline V gene encodes CDR1 SGHRS and CDR2 YFSETQ. CDR3 region: CASSLAGGTGGETGAFF. The DNA of the CDR3 is TGCGCCAGCAGCTTGGCCGGCGGGACAGGGGGTGAAACGGGAGCTTTCTTT.

This clonotype was seen only a few times. In DNA, the CDR3 is TGCGCCAGCAGCTTGTACCGGGGGGAACGAGAGACCCAGTACTTC. This translates into CASSLYRGERETQYF. This sequence joins TRBV5-1 and TRBJ2-5; 7 bases are shared with TRBD2. This CDR3 comprises 15 residues. Germline loops: CDR1 SGHRS, CDR2 YFSETQ. Trimming removed 1 base from V and 4 bases from J; junction bases left unmatched: 7.

This clonotype was seen only a few times. The chain links TRBV4-3 to TRBJ2-7; 9 positions agree with TRBD1. The CDR3 has 14 amino acids. The ends lost 4 bases at V and 6 bases at J; junction bases unmatched: 7. Looked up from germline, CDR1 is LGHNA and CDR2 is YSLEER. The CDR3 protein is CASSPQDRGGEQYF. DNA for the CDR3: TGCGCCAGCAGCCCACAGGACAGGGGCGGCGAGCAGTACTTC.

This clonotype came up a few times. V gene TRBV5-1 combines with J gene TRBJ2-2, with TRBD2 matching over 9 bases. Losses at the gene ends were 10 bases for V and 3 bases for J; bases not matched to a gene: 4. The CDR3 sequence is 13 residues long. CDR1 and CDR2 (germline): SGHRS, YFSETQ. Written as DNA, the CDR3 is TGCGCCTTTCGGACTAGCGACACCGGGGAGCTGTTTTTT. The encoded protein is CAFRTSDTGELFF.

In its sample, this clonotype was seen a few times. The chain uses TRBV20-1 and TRBJ1-5, with a tentative D call TRBD1 (6 bases). Germline V CDR1 and CDR2: DFQATT, SNEGSKA (reference sequence). CDR3 size: 15 residues. V lost 0 bases and J 3 bases, leaving 12 bases between the germline ends. Written as DNA, the CDR3 is TGCAGTGCTAGAGACCCCGGGACACCCAATCAGCCCCAGCATTTT. This sequence encodes CSARDPGTPNQPQHF.

V is TRBV11-2 and J is TRBJ2-2; TRBD2 matches at 7 bases. In germline, CDR1 is SGHAT, CDR2 FQNNGV. This CDR3 is built from 15 residues. Trimming cost V 6 bases and J 5 bases; bases outside gene matches: 9. The CDR3 protein is CASRKPGGRTGELFF. As DNA, the CDR3 is TGTGCCAGCAGAAAGCCGGGGGGAAGAACCGGGGAGCTGTTTTTT. The complete variable domain, with remaining parts taken from reference TRBV11-2 and TRBJ2-2, reads EAGVAQSPRYKIIEKRQSVAFWCNPISGHATLYWYQQILGQGPKLLIQFQNNGVVDDSQLPKDRFSAERLKGVDSTLKIQPAKLEDSAVYLCASRKPGGRTGELFFGEGSRLTVL.

This clonotype was detected many times. This rearrangement joins TRBV12-3 or TRBV12-4 to TRBJ2-7; D is uncertain. Trimming stripped 1 base from V and 3 bases from J, with 10 bases between. This CDR3 has 14 residues. The CDR3 is CASSLGTLNYEQYF. The CDR3 region has the DNA TGTGCCAGCAGTTTAGGGACCTTAAACTACGAGCAGTACTTC.

A few counts support this clonotype. This chain joins TRBV5-1 and TRBJ1-2, with 10 bases that match TRBD1. This CDR3 has 14 residues. Trimming removed 6 bases from V and 4 bases from J; junction bases left unmatched: 6. In germline, CDR1 is SGHRS, CDR2 YFSETQ. The CDR3 bases are TGCGCCAGCAATGCCGGACAGGGGGGCTATGGCTACACCTTC. Encoded protein: CASNAGQGGYGYTF.

The sample holds a few counts of this clonotype. The chain carries TRBV6-2 or TRBV6-3 and TRBJ2-7; D may match TRBD1 or TRBD2 (6 bases each). The CDR3 contains 15 residues. The germline CDR1 and CDR2 sequences are MNHEY and SVGEGT. The V end lost 6 bases, the J end lost 0 bases, and 15 bases lay between the germline ends. The CDR3 DNA reads TGTGCCAGCAGGGGGCTCGGGGGCGCCTCCTACGAGCAGTACTTC. Translated, it gives CASRGLGGASYEQYF.

Details on this clonotype: Its ends do not fully match the called genes, so a read error is possible. The chain recombines TRBV20-1 with TRBJ2-2; 8 nucleotides match TRBD2. The CDR3 is made up of 15 amino acids. From germline, CDR1 is DFQATT and CDR2 SNEGSKA (reference sequence). The CDR3 reads CGARLPGGLTGELFF. The CDR3 DNA reads as TGCGGTGCTCGGCTCCCGGGAGGGCTCACCGGGGAGCTGTTTTTT.

This chain joins TRBV28 and TRBJ2-5; no clear D gene. V lost 2 bases to trimming and J lost 4 bases, with 14 bases between them. The CDR3 consists of 15 residues. The germline gives CDR1 MDHEN, CDR2 SYDVKM. Here the CDR3 reads CASSLSLVVGETQYF. In DNA form, the CDR3 reads TGTGCCAGCAGTTTAAGTCTCGTAGTGGGAGAGACCCAGTACTTC.

Ten or more counts support this clonotype. The chain links TRBV7-9 to TRBJ2-7; D remains ambiguous. Germline-derived CDR1 and CDR2 are SEHNR and FQNEAQ (reference sequence). The CDR3 consists of 12 residues. V was pared by 6 bases and J by 0 bases, with 6 bases between. CDR3 residues: CASSQSSYEQYF. The CDR3 DNA reads TGTGCCAGCAGTCAGAGCTCCTACGAGCAGTACTTC. The full variable domain, rest sourced from reference TRBV7-9 and TRBJ2-7, is DTGVSQNPRHKITKRGQNVTFRCDPISEHNRLYWYRQTLGQGPEFLTYFQNEAQLEKSRLLSDRFSAERPKGSFSTLEIQRTEQGDSAMYLCASSQSSYEQYFGPGTRLTVT.

This clonotype occurred a few times. The V call is TRBV5-1, the J call TRBJ2-7, with D possibly TRBD2 on 5 matching bases. Trimming pared 1 base from V and 2 bases from J, leaving 22 bases between. The germline CDR1 and CDR2 sequences are SGHRS and YFSETQ. The CDR3 totals 18 residues. CDR3 bases: TGCGCCAGCAGCTTGAGAGGCAGCGGTGAAGGATTCGCCTACGAGCAGTACTTC. Its protein is CASSLRGSGEGFAYEQYF.

This clonotype appeared a few times. This chain connects TRBV20-1 to TRBJ2-1; TRBD1 aligns across 8 bases. The germline CDR1 and CDR2 sequences are DFQATT and SNEGSKA (reference sequence). Trimming removed 5 bases from V and 9 bases from J; junction bases left unmatched: 3. The CDR3 contains 11 residues. This CDR3 reads CSAGQGPEQFF. The CDR3 DNA follows: TGCAGTGCTGGACAGGGTCCTGAGCAGTTCTTC.

The V and J genes are TRBV19 and TRBJ2-2, with TRBD2 as a possible D gene (5 bases). The CDR3 runs 16 residues. V lost 7 bases, J lost 0 bases, and 15 bases lay in between. Germline CDR1 and CDR2: LNHDA and SQIVND (reference sequence). The CDR3 coding sequence is TGTGCCAGTACCCGACTTGGGCGGGCGAACACCGGGGAGCTGTTTTTT. As protein: CASTRLGRANTGELFF. Full variable domain (rest looked up from reference TRBV19 and TRBJ2-2): DGGITQSPKYLFRKEGQNVTLSCEQNLNHDAMYWYRQDPGQGLRLIYYSQIVNDFQKGDIAEGYSVSREKKESFPLTVTSAQKNPTAFYLCASTRLGRANTGELFFGEGSRLTVL.